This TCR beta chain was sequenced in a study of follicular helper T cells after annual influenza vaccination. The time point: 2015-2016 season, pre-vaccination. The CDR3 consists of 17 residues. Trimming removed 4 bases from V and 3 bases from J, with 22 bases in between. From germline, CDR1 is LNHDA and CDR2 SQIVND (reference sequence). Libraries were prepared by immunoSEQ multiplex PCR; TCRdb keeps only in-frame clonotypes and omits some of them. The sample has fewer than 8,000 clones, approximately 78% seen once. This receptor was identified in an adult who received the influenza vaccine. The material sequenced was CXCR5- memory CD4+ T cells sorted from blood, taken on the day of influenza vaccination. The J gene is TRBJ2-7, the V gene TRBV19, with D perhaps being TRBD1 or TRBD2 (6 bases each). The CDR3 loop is CASSTLLRAGTNYEQYF. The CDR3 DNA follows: TGTGCCAGTAGTACCCTTTTGAGGGCGGGGACAAACTACGAGCAGTACTTC.